This T cell receptor beta chain was sequenced during a study of early T cells in non-severe SARS-CoV-2 infection. This clonotype has just a few counts. TCRdb called the 5' RACE reads again in MiXCR, with one record for every CDR3 protein. The sample has tens of thousands of distinct CDR3 sequences; roughly 17% are singletons. The source material was whole blood, sampled at baseline. This TCR was sampled from an adult who was a healthcare worker with PCR-confirmed SARS-CoV-2 infection or an uninfected control (not recorded which).

The CDR3, as DNA: TGTGCCAGCACCCGGGGACAGGGGCAGAACGAGCAGTACTTC. Translation: CASTRGQGQNEQYF. The chain couples TRBV13 to TRBJ2-7, with TRBD1 matching over 10 bases. The CDR3 runs to 14 residues. V trimming: 7 bases; J trimming: 5 bases; junction bases outside the gene matches: 8. Germline CDR1 and CDR2: PRHDT and FYEKMQ (reference sequence).